This T cell receptor beta chain was sequenced for a study of metastatic and nonmetastatic thyroid tumors. Patients underwent thyroid surgery, and none had received any treatment before it. CDR3 length: 15 amino acids. The germline gives CDR1 DFQATT, CDR2 SNEGSKA (reference sequence). J was trimmed by 2 bases and V by 6 bases; bases with no gene match: 10. In its sample, this clone was seen many times. TCRdb re-analyzed the PCR reads using MiXCR. The data contain tens of thousands of clones, approximately 11% of them singletons. Sequencing was carried out using blood. This clonotype originated in a female donor with papillary thyroid cancer or a benign thyroid nodule (not recorded which). Some clones in this sample may be carry-over from other donors' samples. J is TRBJ2-1 and V is TRBV20-1; TRBD2 aligns across 7 bases. The CDR3 here is CSAEAGLAAYNEQFF. The CDR3 DNA follows: TGCAGTGCCGAGGCCGGCCTAGCGGCCTACAATGAGCAGTTCTTC.